The source of this T cell receptor (beta chain) is a study of blood T cell repertoires in COVID-19. Study-level information: Spain, Italy and the United States supplied samples that represented acute and convalescent COVID-19.

This CDR3 is 15 amino acids long. CDR1 is SGHRS and CDR2 is YFSETQ in the germline V gene. V trimming: 6 bases; J trimming: 7 bases; junction bases outside the gene matches: 11. In the source study's methods: Reference gene primers were amplified, and this amplification served to estimate nucleated cell counts. The assay was immunoSEQ multiplex PCR, and TCRdb's table has in-frame clones only and misses some. V and J calls and clone size are as listed in that table; D and trimming were resolved from the DNA. The sample shows 150,000 to 200,000 clones, 92% of them seen only once. The V and J genes are TRBV5-1 and TRBJ2-1; 9 bases line up with TRBD1. This TCR derives from a man aged 25 to 40 with COVID-19, enrolled during active disease. The specimen sequenced was peripheral blood. CDR3 sequence: CASTPGQGVGNEQFF. CDR3 bases: TGCGCCAGCACCCCGGGACAGGGCGTGGGGAATGAGCAGTTCTTC.